The T cell receptor (beta chain) described here comes from a study of PD-L1 blockade in urothelial cancer. This CDR3 is built from 15 residues. Germline CDR1 SGHRS, CDR2 YFSETQ. V trimming: 7 bases; J trimming: 0 bases; junction bases outside the gene matches: 7. In regard to this clone: The antigen is unknown.

Assay: immunoSEQ multiplex PCR; the TCRdb copy retains only in-frame clones and omits some. The sample contains approximately 100,000 clones, approximately 86% of which appear only once. Study conclusions and caveats: Durable-benefit patients had greater expansion of tumor-associated blood clones at 3 weeks.

This chain links TRBV5-1 with TRBJ2-3, with 8 bases lining up with TRBD2. The receptor's source is a man over 45 with urothelial cancer. The sequencing here drew on PBMCs, taken around atezolizumab (anti-PD-L1) treatment. CDR3 DNA sequence: TGCGCCAGCGGGTCAGGACTAGCTAGCACAGATACGCAGTATTTT. As protein: CASGSGLASTDTQYF. The whole variable domain, remainder taken from reference TRBV5-1 and TRBJ2-3, is KAGVTQTPRYLIKTRGQQVTLSCSPISGHRSVSWYQQTPGQGLQFLFEYFSETQRNKGNFPGRFSGRQFSNSRSEMNVSTLELGDSALYLCASGSGLASTDTQYFGPGTRLTVL.